This passage covers 15 T cell receptor beta chains from one sample sequenced in a study of T cell responses to AZD1222 COVID-19 vaccine. Sequenced by immunoSEQ multiplex PCR; TCRdb stores in-frame clones only, minus some. Among roughly 58,000 clones listed, approximately 85% were seen once. The sample here was peripheral blood, taken on day 0 of MenACWY control vaccination. Receptors originate from an adult in good health.

This chain uses TRBV6-5 with TRBJ2-1; 13 nucleotides match TRBD2. Germline V lookup: CDR1 MNHEY, CDR2 SVGAGI. V gave up 8 bases and J gave up 8 bases; unmatched junction bases: 6. This CDR3 comprises 14 residues. CDR3: CASAGLAGKDEQFF. The CDR3 DNA reads TGTGCCAGCGCGGGACTAGCGGGAAAAGATGAGCAGTTCTTC.

This chain links TRBV10-3 with TRBJ1-6; 7 bases agree with TRBD1. Per germline, CDR1 ENHRY and CDR2 SYGVKD. V was clipped by 2 bases and J by 10 bases; unmatched bases: 5. The CDR3 extends over 14 amino acids. The CDR3: CAISETGVGSPLHF. Written as DNA, the CDR3 is TGTGCCATCAGTGAGACAGGGGTTGGCTCACCCCTCCACTTT.

The gene calls are TRBV3-1 (or the pseudogene TRBV3-2) and TRBJ2-1; 13 positions match TRBD2. V trimming: 1 base; J trimming: 4 bases; junction bases outside the gene matches: 7. This CDR3 is built from 18 residues. CDR1 is LGHDT, CDR2 YNNKEL, per germline (reference sequence). CDR3 loop: CASSQVRTSGRSYNEQFF. The CDR3 DNA is TGTGCCAGCAGCCAAGTACGGACTAGCGGGAGATCGTACAATGAGCAGTTCTTC.

This clone has a single count. The chain uses TRBV28 and TRBJ1-3, with D possibly being TRBD1 (6 bases). This CDR3 is 14 amino acids long. V lost 8 bases, J lost 4 bases, and 15 bases lay in between. Per germline, CDR1 MDHEN and CDR2 SYDVKM. The CDR3 here is CASSTGVLGNTIYF. The CDR3 coding sequence is TGTGCCAGCTCGACAGGAGTTTTAGGAAACACCATATATTTT.

This sequence joins TRBV5-1 and TRBJ1-4, with no clear D. CDR1 is SGHRS and CDR2 is YFSETQ in the germline V gene. Trimming removed 4 bases at V and 0 bases at J, with 10 bases between. The CDR3 has 15 residues. CDR3 protein: CASSKNQATNEKLFF. In DNA form, the CDR3 reads TGCGCCAGCAGCAAAAATCAAGCAACTAATGAAAAACTGTTTTTT.

The V call is TRBV6-1, the J call TRBJ1-1, with D possibly matching TRBD1 (6 bases). V lost 5 bases to trimming and J lost 5 bases, with 15 bases between them. From germline, CDR1 is MNHNS and CDR2 SASEGT. This CDR3 spans 14 amino acids. For the CDR3, the DNA is TGTGCCAGCAGTTCGAAAACAGGGTCTACTGAAGCTTTCTTT. This translates into CASSSKTGSTEAFF.

The chain combines TRBV5-4 with TRBJ2-5; a possible D gene is TRBD2 (5 bases). Germline V gene sequence: CDR1 SGHNT, CDR2 YYREEE (reference sequence). CDR3 length: 14 residues. V was clipped by 6 bases and J by 1 base, with 13 bases between them. CDR3 residues: CASTTGLGQETQYF. The CDR3, as DNA: TGTGCCAGCACCACCGGACTGGGCCAAGAGACCCAGTACTTC. The full variable domain, in which reference TRBV5-4 and TRBJ2-5 provide the parts outside the CDR3, is ETGVTQSPTHLIKTRGQQVTLRCSSQSGHNTVSWYQQALGQGPQFIFQYYREEENGRGNFPPRFSGLQFPNYSSELNVNALELDDSALYLCASTTGLGQETQYFGPGTRLLVL.

This clone was counted a single time. The chain couples TRBV5-5 to TRBJ2-7, with 7 bases aligning to TRBD1. Per the germline V gene, CDR1 is SGHKS and CDR2 is YYEKEE (reference sequence). Losses at the gene ends were 2 bases for V and 0 bases for J; bases not matched to a gene: 8. This CDR3 spans 16 amino acids. The CDR3 is CASSLQGQPSSYEQYF. CDR3 DNA: TGTGCCAGCAGCTTACAGGGACAGCCTAGCTCCTACGAGCAGTACTTC. Full variable domain (missing parts from reference TRBV5-5 and TRBJ2-7): DAGVTQSPTHLIKTRGQQVTLRCSPISGHKSVSWYQQVLGQGPQFIFQYYEKEERGRGNFPDRFSARQFPNYSSELNVNALLLGDSALYLCASSLQGQPSSYEQYFGPGTRLTVT.

CDR3 amino acids: CASSMIEGDGNTIYF. CDR3 DNA: TGTGCCAGTAGTATGATTGAAGGGGATGGAAACACCATATATTTT. The chain has TRBV19 and TRBJ1-3; D perhaps matches TRBD1 (5 bases). This CDR3 spans 15 amino acids. V was trimmed by 3 bases and J by 3 bases, leaving 12 bases between them. Germline V gene data show CDR1 as LNHDA and CDR2 as SQIVND (reference sequence).

The chain recombines TRBV9 with TRBJ2-7; 9 nucleotides agree with TRBD2. CDR3 length: 17 residues. Germline CDR1 is SGDLS and CDR2 is YYNGEE. The V gene end was trimmed by 0 bases and the J gene end by 2 bases; junction bases not matched to a gene: 9. CDR3 region: CASSVAVGAGGAYEQYF. The DNA of the CDR3 is TGTGCCAGCAGCGTAGCGGTGGGGGCGGGAGGGGCCTACGAGCAGTACTTC. Complete variable domain (other parts from reference TRBV9 and TRBJ2-7): DSGVTQTPKHLITATGQRVTLRCSPRSGDLSVYWYQQSLDQGLQFLIQYYNGEERAKGNILERFSAQQFPDLHSELNLSSLELGDSALYFCASSVAVGAGGAYEQYFGPGTRLTVT.

The gene calls are TRBV6-4 and TRBJ2-1; 7 bases agree with TRBD2. The V segment lost 6 bases and the J segment 0 bases; nucleotides outside the gene matches: 5. The CDR3 is made up of 15 amino acids. The germline gives CDR1 MRHNA, CDR2 SNTAGT. In DNA form, the CDR3 reads TGTGCCAGCAGCCGGGACTACAGCTCCTACAATGAGCAGTTCTTC. Encoded protein: CASSRDYSSYNEQFF.

The J gene is TRBJ1-4, the V gene TRBV19, with unresolved D. Germline V lookup: CDR1 LNHDA, CDR2 SQIVND (reference sequence). This CDR3 comprises 17 residues. V lost 4 bases and J lost 2, with 17 bases in between. The CDR3 DNA sequence: TGTGCCAGTAGTACCGACACCGGGCCCACTACTAATGAAAAACTGTTTTTT. Residues: CASSTDTGPTTNEKLFF.

The chain combines TRBV4-2 with TRBJ2-3; tentative D call: TRBD2 (6 bases). V lost 3 bases to trimming and J lost 6 bases, with 16 bases between them. The CDR3 is 15 amino acids. The V gene's germline CDR1 is LGHNA and CDR2 YNFKEQ. The CDR3 coding sequence is TGTGCCAGCAGCCAGGATTGGAGGGCCGGGGATACGCAGTATTTT. Translation: CASSQDWRAGDTQYF.

The V gene is TRBV6-5, the J gene TRBJ1-6, with 8 bases identical to TRBD1. This CDR3 is 14 amino acids long. Germline V gives CDR1 MNHEY, CDR2 SVGAGI. V shed 7 bases, J shed 4 bases, and the junction held 3 bases outside the gene matches. DNA of the CDR3: TGTGCCAGCACTGGGACAGGTTATAATTCACCCCTCCACTTT. This sequence encodes CASTGTGYNSPLHF.

CDR3 bases: TGTGCCACCAGCAGAGATACCTTAACGGACGATAGCAATCAGCCCCAGCATTTT. Its translation is CATSRDTLTDDSNQPQHF. The chain joins TRBV15 to TRBJ1-5, with D unresolved. The germline CDR1 and CDR2 sequences are LNHNV and YYDKDF (reference sequence). The CDR3 covers 18 residues. With 0 bases removed from V and 0 bases from J, the gap between germline ends came to 15 bases. The whole variable domain, filled in from reference TRBV15 and TRBJ1-5, reads DAMVIQNPRYQVTQFGKPVTLSCSQTLNHNVMYWYQQKSSQAPKLLFHYYDKDFNNEADTPDNFQSRRPNTSFCFLDIRSPGLGDTAMYLCATSRDTLTDDSNQPQHFGDGTRLSIL.